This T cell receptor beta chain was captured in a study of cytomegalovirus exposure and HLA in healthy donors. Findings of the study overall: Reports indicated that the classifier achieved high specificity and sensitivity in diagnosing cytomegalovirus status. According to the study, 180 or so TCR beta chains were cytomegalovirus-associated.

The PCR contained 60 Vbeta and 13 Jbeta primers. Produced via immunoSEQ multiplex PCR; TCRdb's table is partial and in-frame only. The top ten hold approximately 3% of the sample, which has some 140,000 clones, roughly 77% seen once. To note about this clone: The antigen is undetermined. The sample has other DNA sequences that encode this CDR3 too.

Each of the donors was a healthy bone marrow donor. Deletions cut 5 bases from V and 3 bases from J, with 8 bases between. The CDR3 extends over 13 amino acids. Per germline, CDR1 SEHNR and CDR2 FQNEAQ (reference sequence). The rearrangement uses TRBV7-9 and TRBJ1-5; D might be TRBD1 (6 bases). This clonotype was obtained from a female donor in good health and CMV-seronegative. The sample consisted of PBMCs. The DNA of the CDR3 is TGTGCCAGCAGCCACAGGGACAATCAGCCCCAGCATTTT. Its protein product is CASSHRDNQPQHF. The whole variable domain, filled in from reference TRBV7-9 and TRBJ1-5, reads DTGVSQNPRHKITKRGQNVTFRCDPISEHNRLYWYRQTLGQGPEFLTYFQNEAQLEKSRLLSDRFSAERPKGSFSTLEIQRTEQGDSAMYLCASSHRDNQPQHFGDGTRLSIL.